These 20 T cell receptor beta chains came from one sample sequenced in a study of blood T cell repertoires in COVID-19. Assay: immunoSEQ multiplex PCR; the TCRdb copy retains only in-frame clones and omits some. In the table there are 80,000 to 85,000 clones, approximately 86% of which are singletons. The material sequenced was peripheral blood. Receptor source: a woman of 80 years or more with acute or convalescent COVID-19.

The chain carries TRBV5-4 and TRBJ2-3; D may be TRBD2 (5 bases). Trimming cost V 3 bases and J 2 bases, with 16 bases left between them. Germline lookup yields CDR1 SGHNT and CDR2 YYREEE (reference sequence). CDR3 length equals 16 residues. In nucleotides, the CDR3 is TGTGCCAGCAGCTCGGAGGCAGACTCATCCACAGATACGCAGTATTTT. The encoded protein is CASSSEADSSTDTQYF.

V usage is TRBV9 and J usage is TRBJ2-5; D may be TRBD1 (7 bases). CDR1 and CDR2 from the germline V gene are SGDLS and YYNGEE. V was clipped by 4 bases and J by 4 bases, with 17 bases between them. This CDR3 spans 15 amino acids. CDR3 in amino acids: CASSPHPQGGETQYF. In DNA, the CDR3 is TGTGCCAGCAGCCCACATCCCCAGGGGGGAGAGACCCAGTACTTC.

This chain links TRBV6-1 with TRBJ2-3, with 14 positions matching TRBD2. V lost 3 bases and J lost 2; bases outside the gene matches: 7. The germline V gene encodes CDR1 MNHNS and CDR2 SASEGT. The CDR3 spans 18 residues. Written as DNA, the CDR3 is TGTGCCAGCAGTGAGGGACTAGCGGGAGCGATAAACACAGATACGCAGTATTTT. It yields the protein CASSEGLAGAINTDTQYF.

This chain uses TRBV9 with TRBJ1-6; a weak D match, TRBD1 (5 bases). V was trimmed by 0 bases and J by 15 bases, leaving 13 bases between them. The CDR3 spans 13 residues. CDR1 and CDR2 (germline): SGDLS, YYNGEE. CDR3 coding DNA: TGTGCCAGCAGCGTAGATGGGGCCAGATTCCTCCACTTT. Translated: CASSVDGARFLHF.

The chain couples TRBV6-2 or TRBV6-3 to TRBJ2-3; 8 nucleotides agree with TRBD2. Germline CDR1 and CDR2: MNHEY and SVGEGT. The CDR3 has 14 amino acids. Trimming removed 5 bases from V and 6 bases from J; junction bases left unmatched: 7. CDR3 region: CASSPPGLGDTQYF. CDR3 bases: TGTGCCAGCAGTCCCCCGGGACTAGGGGATACGCAGTATTTT.

DNA for the CDR3: TGTGCCAGCAGCCAAGAATGGCAGTATCATTCACCCCTCCACTTT. Its protein is CASSQEWQYHSPLHF. The chain joins TRBV4-2 to TRBJ1-6, with no clear D. Trimming shortened V by 0 bases and J by 8 bases, and 11 bases separated the two germline ends. CDR3 length: 15 amino acids. The germline CDR1 and CDR2 sequences are LGHNA and YNFKEQ.

This clone has just a few counts. This sequence joins TRBV7-9 and TRBJ1-1, with D unresolved. With 0 bases removed from V and 3 bases from J, the gap between germline ends came to 14 bases. In germline, CDR1 is SEHNR, CDR2 FQNEAQ (reference sequence). This CDR3 is 16 amino acids long. CDR3 region: CASSLAGSTRDTEAFF. CDR3 nucleotide sequence: TGTGCCAGCAGCTTAGCAGGGTCCACGAGGGACACTGAAGCTTTCTTT.

The V call is TRBV7-8, the J call TRBJ2-7, with 9 bases aligning to TRBD1. Trimming cost V 2 bases and J 1 base; bases outside gene matches: 6. CDR1 and CDR2 from the germline V gene are SGHVS and FQNEAQ. The CDR3 loop spans 16 amino acids. CDR3 DNA sequence: TGTGCCAGCAGCTTAACACAGGGGGCGATTTCCTACGAGCAGTACTTC. Its protein product is CASSLTQGAISYEQYF.

The J gene is TRBJ2-2, the V gene TRBV3-1 (or the pseudogene TRBV3-2); TRBD2 aligns across 9 bases. The CDR3 consists of 16 residues. Unmatched junction bases numbered 4, after V lost 4 bases and J lost 1 base. Germline loops: CDR1 LGHDT, CDR2 YNNKEL (reference sequence). The DNA of the CDR3 is TGTGCCAGCAGCCGGAGGACTAGCGAGAACACCGGGGAGCTGTTTTTT. Protein sequence: CASSRRTSENTGELFF.

The CDR3 loop reads CASSLDRDRGRRNGYTF. In nucleotides, the CDR3 is TGTGCCAGCAGCTTAGACCGGGACAGGGGGCGCCGGAATGGCTACACCTTC. This rearrangement joins TRBV7-2 to TRBJ1-2; 12 nucleotides align to TRBD1. Germline V gene sequence: CDR1 SGHTA, CDR2 FQGNSA. V lost 1 base, J lost 6 bases, and 9 bases stayed unmatched. The CDR3 runs to 17 residues.

The chain joins TRBV10-3 to TRBJ1-1, with TRBD1 as a possible D gene (6 bases). CDR3 length equals 14 residues. Germline CDR1 reads ENHRY; CDR2 reads SYGVKD. Deletions cut 4 bases from V and 4 bases from J, with 13 bases between. The CDR3 DNA reads as TGTGCCATCAGTGGCACCGGGACACGCACTGAAGCTTTCTTT. It yields the protein CAISGTGTRTEAFF.

The chain uses TRBV7-8 and TRBJ2-7; D uncertain. The ends were cut back, 4 bases at V and 2 bases at J, with 12 bases in the middle. This CDR3 spans 14 amino acids. Germline V lookup: CDR1 SGHVS, CDR2 FQNEAQ. CDR3 amino acids: CASSSRFSAYEQYF. CDR3 DNA: TGTGCCAGCAGCTCACGGTTCTCGGCCTACGAGCAGTACTTC.

The chain carries TRBV5-1 and TRBJ2-3, with 9 nucleotides matching TRBD2. Germline loops: CDR1 SGHRS, CDR2 YFSETQ. This CDR3 has 16 amino acids. Germline trimming cut 5 bases from V and 0 bases from J; bases unmatched to any gene: 7. The CDR3 loop reads CASSSGSSSSTDTQYF. For the CDR3, the DNA is TGCGCCAGCAGTAGCGGGAGTTCCTCTAGCACAGATACGCAGTATTTT. Full variable domain (remainder filled in from reference TRBV5-1 and TRBJ2-3): KAGVTQTPRYLIKTRGQQVTLSCSPISGHRSVSWYQQTPGQGLQFLFEYFSETQRNKGNFPGRFSGRQFSNSRSEMNVSTLELGDSALYLCASSSGSSSSTDTQYFGPGTRLTVL.

The rearrangement joins TRBV3-1 (or the pseudogene TRBV3-2) to TRBJ1-6, with a tentative D call TRBD1 (5 bases). Germline V CDR1 and CDR2: LGHDT, YNNKEL (reference sequence). This CDR3 region has 15 residues. V lost 4 bases and J 7 bases, leaving 14 bases between the germline ends. CDR3 bases: TGTGCCAGCAGCCGCGAGTCCGGGGGGAATTCACCCCTCCACTTT. Translated, it gives CASSRESGGNSPLHF.

This clone was detected only a few times. The chain links TRBV6-5 to TRBJ1-1; maybe TRBD1 (6 bases). Germline V gene lookup returns CDR1 MNHEY and CDR2 SVGAGI. V lost 4 bases to trimming and J lost 5 bases, with 20 bases between them. This CDR3 has 16 residues. CDR3 sequence (DNA): TGTGCCAGCAGTTCTCCGAGGAGGAAAGGGACAACTGAAGCTTTCTTT. Its translation is CASSSPRRKGTTEAFF.

As to this clone: An end of the junction differs from the germline gene, which may be a read error. The genes are TRBV19 and TRBJ1-2; D perhaps matches TRBD1 (5 bases). CDR1 is LNHDA, CDR2 SQIVND, per germline (reference sequence). CDR3 length equals 13 residues. Here the CDR3 reads CASSIGVRTGGTF. CDR3 sequence (DNA): TGTGCCAGTAGCATAGGGGTCAGAACGGGAGGCACCTTC.

This clone has more than one count but fewer than ten. The rearrangement links TRBV9 to TRBJ2-7; TRBD2 aligns across 14 bases. The CDR3 length is 17 residues. V was pared by 4 bases and J by 0 bases, with 6 bases of the junction left unmatched. Germline V gene data show CDR1 as SGDLS and CDR2 as YYNGEE. CDR3 in amino acids: CASSSPGTSGSSYEQYF. Written as DNA, the CDR3 is TGTGCCAGCAGCTCCCCTGGGACTAGCGGGAGCTCCTACGAGCAGTACTTC. The variable domain in full, with the rest retrieved from reference TRBV9 and TRBJ2-7, is DSGVTQTPKHLITATGQRVTLRCSPRSGDLSVYWYQQSLDQGLQFLIQYYNGEERAKGNILERFSAQQFPDLHSELNLSSLELGDSALYFCASSSPGTSGSSYEQYFGPGTRLTVT.

This clone was recorded once. The chain has TRBV7-2 and TRBJ2-1, with TRBD1 matching 9 bases. V lost 3 bases and J lost 6; bases outside the gene matches: 6. Looked up from germline, CDR1 is SGHTA and CDR2 is FQGNSA. This CDR3 contains 15 residues. The CDR3 region has the DNA TGTGCCAGCAGCTTTGGGACAGGGCCTTTCAATGAGCAGTTCTTC. This encodes CASSFGTGPFNEQFF.

This clone occurred once. The rearrangement joins TRBV5-4 to TRBJ1-2; TRBD1 agrees at 7 bases. The germline V gene has CDR1 SGHNT and CDR2 YYREEE (reference sequence). V shed 4 bases, J shed 5 bases, and the junction held 11 bases outside the gene matches. The CDR3 totals 15 residues. The CDR3 region is CASSPAEGAGYGYTF. The CDR3 DNA follows: TGTGCCAGCAGCCCGGCGGAGGGGGCAGGATATGGCTACACCTTC.

The chain couples TRBV7-2 to TRBJ1-5; no clear D gene. Germline V gives CDR1 SGHTA, CDR2 FQGNSA. Deletions cut 5 bases from V and 3 bases from J, with 14 bases between. The CDR3 loop spans 15 amino acids. The CDR3 DNA sequence: TGTGCCAGCAGCAAAAGCGCCGGGAACAATCAGCCCCAGCATTTT. Translating it yields CASSKSAGNNQPQHF.